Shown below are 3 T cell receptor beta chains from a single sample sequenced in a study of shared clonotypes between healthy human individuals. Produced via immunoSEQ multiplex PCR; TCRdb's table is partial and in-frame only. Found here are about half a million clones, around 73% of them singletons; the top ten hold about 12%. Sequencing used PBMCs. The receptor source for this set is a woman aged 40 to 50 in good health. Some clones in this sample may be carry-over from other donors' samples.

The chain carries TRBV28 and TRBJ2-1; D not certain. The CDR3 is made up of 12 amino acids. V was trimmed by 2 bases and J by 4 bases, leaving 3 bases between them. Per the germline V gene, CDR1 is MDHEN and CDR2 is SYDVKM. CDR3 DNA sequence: TGTGCCAGCAGTTTACAGTACAATGAGCAGTTCTTC. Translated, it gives CASSLQYNEQFF. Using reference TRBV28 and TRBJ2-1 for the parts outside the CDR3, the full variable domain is DVKVTQSSRYLVKRTGEKVFLECVQDMDHENMFWYRQDPGLGLRLIYFSYDVKMKEKGDIPEGYSVSREKKERFSLILESASTNQTSMYLCASSLQYNEQFFGPGTRLTVL.

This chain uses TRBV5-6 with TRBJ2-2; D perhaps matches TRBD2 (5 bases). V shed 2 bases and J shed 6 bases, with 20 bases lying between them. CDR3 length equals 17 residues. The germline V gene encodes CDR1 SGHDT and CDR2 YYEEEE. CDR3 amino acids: CASSLWRASGSAGELFF. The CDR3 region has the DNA TGTGCCAGCAGCTTATGGCGGGCCAGCGGTTCGGCCGGGGAGCTGTTTTTT.

The CDR3 is CASSPQSRTDTQYF. CDR3 in DNA: TGTGCCAGCTCACCCCAAAGCCGCACAGATACGCAGTATTTT. The rearrangement joins TRBV18 to TRBJ2-3, with unresolved D. The CDR3 spans 14 residues. The V end was cut by 3 bases, the J end by 1 base, with 8 bases between. From germline, CDR1 is KGHSH and CDR2 LQKENI. Full variable domain (rest looked up from reference TRBV18 and TRBJ2-3): NAGVMQNPRHLVRRRGQEARLRCSPMKGHSHVYWYRQLPEEGLKFMVYLQKENIIDESGMPKERFSAEFPKEGPSILRIQQVVRGDSAAYFCASSPQSRTDTQYFGPGTRLTVL.